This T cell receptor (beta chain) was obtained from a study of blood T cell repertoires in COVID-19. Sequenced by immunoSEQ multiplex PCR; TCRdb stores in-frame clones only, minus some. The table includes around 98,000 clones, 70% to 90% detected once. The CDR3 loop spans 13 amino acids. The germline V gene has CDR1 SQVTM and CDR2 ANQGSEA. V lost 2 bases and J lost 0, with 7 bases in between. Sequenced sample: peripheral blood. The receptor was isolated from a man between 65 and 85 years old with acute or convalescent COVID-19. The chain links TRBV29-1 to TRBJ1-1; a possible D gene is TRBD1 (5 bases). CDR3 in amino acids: CSVERQMNTEAFF. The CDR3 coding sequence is TGCAGCGTTGAAAGACAGATGAACACTGAAGCTTTCTTT.